This TCR beta chain was sequenced during a study of blood T cell repertoires in COVID-19. Study-wide context: Some COVID-19 samples were acute and others convalescent; all came from the United States, Italy and Spain. T cells, B-cell-depleted T cells, or PBMCs supplied cDNA or gDNA.

In the original workflow: Amplification of reference gene primers provided the estimated nucleated cell counts. Sequenced by immunoSEQ multiplex PCR; TCRdb stores in-frame clones only, minus some. D and trimming were read from the DNA, whereas the V and J calls and clone size are those reported in that table. Of over 300,000 clones listed, 70% to 90% are singletons. Trimming took 5 bases from V and 12 from J; bases not matched to a gene: 10. Germline V gene data show CDR1 as MNHEY and CDR2 as SMNVEV (reference sequence). The CDR3 is 13 amino acids. J is TRBJ2-1 and V is TRBV27, with TRBD1 identical over 7 bases. This receptor was identified in a human donor in a cohort sampled during active COVID-19. Material: peripheral blood. The CDR3 protein is CASSQEGALGQFF. The CDR3 region has the DNA TGTGCCAGCAGTCAAGAGGGGGCGCTTGGGCAGTTCTTC.